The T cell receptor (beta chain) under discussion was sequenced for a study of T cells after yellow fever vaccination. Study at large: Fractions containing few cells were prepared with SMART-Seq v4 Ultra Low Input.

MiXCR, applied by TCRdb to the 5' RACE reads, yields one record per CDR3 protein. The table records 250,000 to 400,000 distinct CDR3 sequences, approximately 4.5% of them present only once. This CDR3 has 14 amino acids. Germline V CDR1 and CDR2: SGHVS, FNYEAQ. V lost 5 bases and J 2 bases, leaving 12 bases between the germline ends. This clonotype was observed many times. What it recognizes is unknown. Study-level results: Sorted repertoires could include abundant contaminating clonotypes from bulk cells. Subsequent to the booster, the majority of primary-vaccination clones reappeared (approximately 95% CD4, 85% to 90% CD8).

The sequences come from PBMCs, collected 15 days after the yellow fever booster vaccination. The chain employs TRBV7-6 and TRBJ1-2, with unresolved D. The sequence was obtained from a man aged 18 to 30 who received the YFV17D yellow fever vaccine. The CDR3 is CASSPIGTNYGYTF. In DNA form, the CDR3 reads TGTGCCAGCAGCCCCATCGGTACCAACTATGGCTACACCTTC.